Given below is one T cell receptor (beta chain) in context. The data were obtained in a study of blood T cell repertoires in COVID-19. Study overall: The United States, Italy and Spain supplied acute and convalescent COVID-19 samples. PBMCs, B-cell-depleted T cells, or T cells provided the cDNA or gDNA that made up the material.

Original processing notes: Reference gene primer amplification gave estimated nucleated cell counts. TCRdb's copy holds only in-frame clones and misses some; the assay was immunoSEQ multiplex PCR. D and trimming were read from the DNA, whereas the V and J calls and clone size are those reported in that table. The table includes roughly 100,000 clones, about 88% detected once. V lost 4 bases and J lost 11, with 19 bases in between. Germline values: CDR1 SGHRS, CDR2 YFSETQ. This CDR3 comprises 14 residues. The source is an elderly woman with active COVID-19. The chain combines TRBV5-1 with TRBJ2-1, with D possibly TRBD2 on 6 matching bases. The sample comprised peripheral blood. CDR3 DNA: TGCGCCAGCAGCCTCCGCCCCTTAGCGGAGAAGCAGTTCTTC. Translating it yields CASSLRPLAEKQFF.